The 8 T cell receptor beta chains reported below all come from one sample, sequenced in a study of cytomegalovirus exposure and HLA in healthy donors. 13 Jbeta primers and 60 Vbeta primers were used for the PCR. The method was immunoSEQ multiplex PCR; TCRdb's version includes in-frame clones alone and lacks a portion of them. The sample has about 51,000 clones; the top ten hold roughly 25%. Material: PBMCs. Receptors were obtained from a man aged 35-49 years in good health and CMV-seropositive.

The CDR3 is CAISEFGAGRGEQYF. The CDR3 DNA is TGTGCCATCAGTGAATTCGGGGCAGGGCGGGGCGAGCAGTACTTC. The V and J genes are TRBV10-3 and TRBJ2-7; possible D gene TRBD2, 6 bases. Trimming cost V 3 bases and J 6 bases, with 18 bases left between them. The CDR3 runs 15 residues. CDR1 and CDR2 from the germline V gene are ENHRY and SYGVKD.

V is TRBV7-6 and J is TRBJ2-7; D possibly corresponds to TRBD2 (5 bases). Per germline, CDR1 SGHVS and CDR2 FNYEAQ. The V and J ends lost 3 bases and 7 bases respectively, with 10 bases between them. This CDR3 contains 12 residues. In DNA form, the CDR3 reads TGTGCCAGCAGCTTTCCTAGCCGGGAGCAGTACTTC. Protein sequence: CASSFPSREQYF. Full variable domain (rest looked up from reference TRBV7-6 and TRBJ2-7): GAGVSQSPRYKVTKRGQDVALRCDPISGHVSLYWYRQALGQGPEFLTYFNYEAQQDKSGLPNDRFSAERPEGSISTLTIQRTEQRDSAMYRCASSFPSREQYFGPGTRLTVT.

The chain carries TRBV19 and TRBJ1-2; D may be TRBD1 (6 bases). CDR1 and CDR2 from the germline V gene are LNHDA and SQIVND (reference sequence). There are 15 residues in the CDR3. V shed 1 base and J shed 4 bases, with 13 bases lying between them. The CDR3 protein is CASSIAAGAFYGYTF. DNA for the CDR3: TGTGCCAGTAGTATAGCTGCAGGGGCCTTCTATGGCTACACCTTC.

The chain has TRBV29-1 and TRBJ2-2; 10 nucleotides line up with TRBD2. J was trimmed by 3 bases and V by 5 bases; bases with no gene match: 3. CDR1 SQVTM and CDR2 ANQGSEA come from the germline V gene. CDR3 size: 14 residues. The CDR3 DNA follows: TGCAGCGTTCGGCTAGCGGGGGACACCGGGGAGCTGTTTTTT. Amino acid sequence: CSVRLAGDTGELFF.

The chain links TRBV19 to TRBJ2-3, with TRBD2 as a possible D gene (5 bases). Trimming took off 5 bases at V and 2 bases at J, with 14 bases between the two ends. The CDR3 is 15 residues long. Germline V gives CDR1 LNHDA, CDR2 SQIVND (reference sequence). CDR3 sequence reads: CASSPQEGDTDTQYF. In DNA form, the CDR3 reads TGTGCCAGTAGTCCTCAAGAGGGAGACACAGATACGCAGTATTTT.

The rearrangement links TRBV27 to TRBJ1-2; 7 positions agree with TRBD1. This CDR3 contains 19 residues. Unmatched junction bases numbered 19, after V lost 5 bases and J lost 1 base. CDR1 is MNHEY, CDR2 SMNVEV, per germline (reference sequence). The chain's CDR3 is CASSRGVRDSALNNYGYTF. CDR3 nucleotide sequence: TGTGCCAGCAGTCGAGGCGTCCGGGACAGTGCCCTAAATAACTATGGCTACACCTTC.

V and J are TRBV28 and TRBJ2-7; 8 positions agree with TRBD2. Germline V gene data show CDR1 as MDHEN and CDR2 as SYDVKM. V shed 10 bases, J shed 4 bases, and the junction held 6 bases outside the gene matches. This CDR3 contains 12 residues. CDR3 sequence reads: CATGGPPYEQYF. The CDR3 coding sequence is TGTGCCACGGGGGGGCCCCCTTACGAGCAGTACTTC.

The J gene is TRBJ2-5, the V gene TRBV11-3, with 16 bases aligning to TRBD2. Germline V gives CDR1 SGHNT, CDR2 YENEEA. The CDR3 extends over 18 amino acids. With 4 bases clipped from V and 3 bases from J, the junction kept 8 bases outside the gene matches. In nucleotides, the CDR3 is TGTGCCAGCAGCTCAGGGGGACTAGCGGGAGGGCCGGAAGAGACCCAGTACTTC. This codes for CASSSGGLAGGPEETQYF.